Listed below are T cell receptor beta chains from one sample, sequenced in a study of OX40 agonist ivuxolimab in advanced cancers. The protocol was immunoSEQ multiplex PCR, while the TCRdb copy is restricted to in-frame clones and leaves out a portion. Of 50,000 to 65,000 clones detected, about four fifths appear once; the ten largest clones hold roughly 0.99%. Sequenced material: CD4+ or CD8+ T cells sorted from blood, taken in a trial of the OX40 agonist ivuxolimab. The receptors come from an adult with an advanced solid tumor such as melanoma, head and neck, liver or kidney cancer. CDR3s include the opening cysteine and the closing phenylalanine or tryptophan. The D gene is left open where the match is weak. A row's size may be missing; if present it is once, few, many or a size class.

j_gene: TRBJ1-5; d_gene: -; v_gene: TRBV6-1; abundance: -; CDR3nt: TGTGCCAGCGCGGAACAGGTAAACTGGGATCAGCCCCAGCATTTT; CDR3aa: CASAEQVNWDQPQHF
j_gene: TRBJ2-7; d_gene: -; v_gene: TRBV30; abundance: few; CDR3nt: TGTGCCGGGGGGACATACTACGAGCAGTACTTC; CDR3aa: CAGGTYYEQYF
j_gene: TRBJ2-4; d_gene: -; v_gene: TRBV5-6; abundance: -; CDR3nt: TGTGCCAGCAGCTCGTGGACTGCCGGATTTAGGTTAGCCAAAAACATTCAGTACTTC; CDR3aa: CASSSWTAGFRLAKNIQYF
j_gene: TRBJ2-3; d_gene: TRBD1; v_gene: TRBV5-1; abundance: -; CDR3nt: TGCGCCAGCAGCCCCGGGACAGTTGCCACAGATACGCAGTATTTT; CDR3aa: CASSPGTVATDTQYF
j_gene: TRBJ2-7; d_gene: -; v_gene: TRBV6-9; abundance: -; CDR3nt: TGTGCCAGCAGTTACTCAATCCGATCGGCCTCCGAGCAGTACTTC; CDR3aa: CASSYSIRSASEQYF
j_gene: TRBJ2-7; d_gene: -; v_gene: TRBV6-1; abundance: -; CDR3nt: TGTGCCAGCAGAACTCAGGCCTACGAGCAGTACTTC; CDR3aa: CASRTQAYEQYF
j_gene: TRBJ1-2; d_gene: -; v_gene: TRBV5-6; abundance: -; CDR3nt: TGTGCCAGCAGCTTGCCAATTAGGGGGACCTATGGCTACACCTTC; CDR3aa: CASSLPIRGTYGYTF
j_gene: TRBJ1-1; d_gene: -; v_gene: TRBV19; abundance: -; CDR3nt: TGTGCCAGTAGCGAGGGACTACGTACTGAAGCTTTCTTT; CDR3aa: CASSEGLRTEAFF
j_gene: TRBJ1-5; d_gene: -; v_gene: TRBV19; abundance: -; CDR3nt: TGTGCCAGTAGTAATTCTCTAAGAACGGCAGTTAGCAATCAGCCCCAGCATTTT; CDR3aa: CASSNSLRTAVSNQPQHF
j_gene: TRBJ1-1; d_gene: -; v_gene: TRBV5-4; abundance: -; CDR3nt: TGTGCCAGCAGCTTGGCAGTTAACACTGAAGCTTTCTTT; CDR3aa: CASSLAVNTEAFF
j_gene: TRBJ2-7; d_gene: -; v_gene: TRBV18; abundance: -; CDR3nt: TGTGCCAGCTCACCACCGTCTAGCGACGAGCAGTACTTC; CDR3aa: CASSPPSSDEQYF
j_gene: TRBJ2-7; d_gene: -; v_gene: TRBV5-1; abundance: -; CDR3nt: -; CDR3aa: CASSSSGQGVDEQYF
j_gene: TRBJ2-5; d_gene: -; v_gene: TRBV18; abundance: -; CDR3nt: TGTGCCAGCTCACCACCGAAAAGCCTGAAAGAGACCCAGTACTTC; CDR3aa: CASSPPKSLKETQYF
j_gene: TRBJ2-2; d_gene: TRBD2; v_gene: TRBV5-1; abundance: -; CDR3nt: TGCGCCAGCGGTTGGACTAGCGGGGATACCGGGGAGCTGTTTTTT; CDR3aa: CASGWTSGDTGELFF
j_gene: TRBJ2-7; d_gene: -; v_gene: TRBV6-6; abundance: -; CDR3nt: TGTGCCAGCAGTTTGGGGGTGTCGGACGAGCAGTACTTC; CDR3aa: CASSLGVSDEQYF
j_gene: TRBJ2-1; d_gene: -; v_gene: TRBV10-3; abundance: -; CDR3nt: TGTGCCATCAGAGCACACCACAATGAGCAGTTCTTC; CDR3aa: CAIRAHHNEQFF
j_gene: TRBJ1-2; d_gene: -; v_gene: TRBV5-8; abundance: once; CDR3nt: TGTGCCAGCAGCTTGGGGCCAAATCCGAACTATGGCTACACCTTC; CDR3aa: CASSLGPNPNYGYTF
j_gene: TRBJ2-7; d_gene: -; v_gene: TRBV5-1; abundance: -; CDR3nt: TGCGCCAGCCGCCAGAGGGAGGAGGGTGAGCAGTACTTC; CDR3aa: CASRQREEGEQYF
j_gene: TRBJ1-5; d_gene: -; v_gene: TRBV4-2; abundance: few; CDR3nt: TGTGCCAGCAGCCAAGTGTCCGGAAATCAGCCCCAGCATTTT; CDR3aa: CASSQVSGNQPQHF
j_gene: TRBJ2-3; d_gene: -; v_gene: TRBV6-1; abundance: -; CDR3nt: TGTGCCGCCCCCGTAGGGCGGGGCGGCACAGATACGCAGTATTTT; CDR3aa: CAAPVGRGGTDTQYF
j_gene: TRBJ1-1; d_gene: -; v_gene: TRBV6-5; abundance: -; CDR3nt: TGTGCCAGCAGTAATACTCAGGGAGACACTGAAGCTTTCTTT; CDR3aa: CASSNTQGDTEAFF
j_gene: TRBJ1-1; d_gene: -; v_gene: TRBV30; abundance: -; CDR3nt: TGTGCCTGGATAACTTTTGAAGCTTTCTTT; CDR3aa: CAWITFEAFF
j_gene: TRBJ2-1; d_gene: -; v_gene: TRBV5-1; abundance: -; CDR3nt: TGCGCCAGCAGCTTGGGACAGGTTAACAATGAGCAGTTCTTC; CDR3aa: CASSLGQVNNEQFF
j_gene: TRBJ1-3; d_gene: -; v_gene: TRBV30; abundance: -; CDR3nt: TGTGCCAGAAAGACCGGGGCCTCTGGAAACACCATATATTTT; CDR3aa: CARKTGASGNTIYF
j_gene: TRBJ2-5; d_gene: -; v_gene: TRBV6-5; abundance: -; CDR3nt: TGTGCCAGCAGTTACGCACAGACCCAAGAGACCCAGTACTTC; CDR3aa: CASSYAQTQETQYF
j_gene: TRBJ2-1; d_gene: TRBD2; v_gene: TRBV9; abundance: -; CDR3nt: TGTGCCAGCAGCGTAGAGGGACTAGCGGGGGGTGAGCAGTTCTTC; CDR3aa: CASSVEGLAGGEQFF
j_gene: TRBJ1-1; d_gene: -; v_gene: TRBV27; abundance: -; CDR3nt: TGTGCCAGCAGGGGGACGGCGAACACTGAAGCTTTCTTT; CDR3aa: CASRGTANTEAFF
j_gene: TRBJ2-6; d_gene: TRBD1; v_gene: TRBV18; abundance: -; CDR3nt: TGTGCCAGCTCACAACGACAGGGGGCGAGCAACGTCCTGACTTTC; CDR3aa: CASSQRQGASNVLTF
j_gene: TRBJ2-2; d_gene: -; v_gene: TRBV6-5; abundance: -; CDR3nt: TGTGCCAGCAGTACCTTAGGGACGACCGGGGAGCTGTTTTTT; CDR3aa: CASSTLGTTGELFF
j_gene: TRBJ1-6; d_gene: TRBD1; v_gene: TRBV2; abundance: -; CDR3nt: TGTGCCAGCAGTGGAGTAATGGAGGGGGCTGGATCACCCCTCCACTTT; CDR3aa: CASSGVMEGAGSPLHF
j_gene: TRBJ2-7; d_gene: -; v_gene: TRBV18; abundance: -; CDR3nt: TGTGCCAGCTCACCTCCGTTGACCAACGAGCAGTACTTC; CDR3aa: CASSPPLTNEQYF
j_gene: TRBJ2-7; d_gene: -; v_gene: TRBV7-2; abundance: -; CDR3nt: TGTGCCAGCAGCTTGGGGGCAGGGATCTACGAGCAGTACTTC; CDR3aa: CASSLGAGIYEQYF
j_gene: TRBJ2-5; d_gene: TRBD1; v_gene: TRBV5-3; abundance: -; CDR3nt: TGTGCCAGAAGCCCGGGCGAACGTCATAGTGCAGCGGCCAGGGGGCGAAGGGAGACCCAGTACTTC; CDR3aa: CARSPGERHSAAARGRRETQYF
j_gene: TRBJ1-2; d_gene: -; v_gene: TRBV7-2; abundance: -; CDR3nt: TGTGCCAGCAGCGTGGGGGTGGGGGCAAACTATGGCTACACCTTC; CDR3aa: CASSVGVGANYGYTF
j_gene: TRBJ2-5; d_gene: -; v_gene: TRBV15; abundance: -; CDR3nt: TGTGCCACCAGCAGAGCGGGGACCCAGAAAGAGACCCAGTACTTC; CDR3aa: CATSRAGTQKETQYF
j_gene: TRBJ2-5; d_gene: -; v_gene: TRBV9; abundance: -; CDR3nt: TGTGCCAGCAGCGTTCGGGGTCGGGTGAGGGAAGAGACCCAGTACTTC; CDR3aa: CASSVRGRVREETQYF
j_gene: TRBJ1-2; d_gene: -; v_gene: TRBV29-1; abundance: -; CDR3nt: TGCAGCGTTGAAAGCGTCCTCAATGGCTACACCTTC; CDR3aa: CSVESVLNGYTF
j_gene: TRBJ2-1; d_gene: TRBD2; v_gene: TRBV7-8; abundance: -; CDR3nt: TGTGCCAGCAGCTTCGGGGTATTGTTGGCTAGCGGGGGGCTCGACTCCTACAATGAGCAGTTCTTC; CDR3aa: CASSFGVLLASGGLDSYNEQFF
j_gene: TRBJ1-2; d_gene: TRBD1; v_gene: TRBV4-3; abundance: -; CDR3nt: TGCGCCAGCAGCCAGACAGGGGGTACGGGCTACACCTTC; CDR3aa: CASSQTGGTGYTF
j_gene: TRBJ1-2; d_gene: TRBD1; v_gene: TRBV6-5; abundance: -; CDR3nt: TGTGCCAGCAGTTACCAGCAGGGGGCTAACTATGGCTACACCTTC; CDR3aa: CASSYQQGANYGYTF
j_gene: TRBJ2-7; d_gene: TRBD1; v_gene: TRBV27; abundance: -; CDR3nt: TGTGCCAGCAGCCGCAAGGGGGCGATTCTCCTCGAGCAGTACTTC; CDR3aa: CASSRKGAILLEQYF
j_gene: TRBJ1-1; d_gene: -; v_gene: TRBV9; abundance: -; CDR3nt: TGTGCCAGCAGCGTAGCTAAGACGGGGACCCGAACTGAAGCTTTCTTT; CDR3aa: CASSVAKTGTRTEAFF
j_gene: TRBJ2-5; d_gene: -; v_gene: TRBV5-6; abundance: few; CDR3nt: TGTGCCAGCAGCTTGGGGACACGGGAGACCCAGTACTTC; CDR3aa: CASSLGTRETQYF
j_gene: TRBJ2-7; d_gene: TRBD1; v_gene: TRBV9; abundance: -; CDR3nt: TGTGCCAGCAGCTTCCAAACAGGGGCCTACGAGCAGTACTTC; CDR3aa: CASSFQTGAYEQYF
j_gene: TRBJ1-1; d_gene: -; v_gene: TRBV7-2; abundance: -; CDR3nt: TGTGCCAGCAGCTTATATTCAGGGAGGGACACTGAAGCTTTCTTT; CDR3aa: CASSLYSGRDTEAFF
j_gene: TRBJ1-6; d_gene: -; v_gene: TRBV21-1; abundance: -; CDR3nt: TGTGCCAGCAAAAAGGGTGGGCAGAGCTCCTATAATTCACCCCTCCACTTT; CDR3aa: CASKKGGQSSYNSPLHF
j_gene: TRBJ2-4; d_gene: -; v_gene: TRBV4-1; abundance: -; CDR3nt: TGCGCCAGCAGCCAAAACCCGGGCTCGGGGATTCTAGCCAAAAACATTCAGTACTTC; CDR3aa: CASSQNPGSGILAKNIQYF
j_gene: TRBJ1-5; d_gene: -; v_gene: TRBV5-6; abundance: -; CDR3nt: TGTGCCAGCAGCTCTTGGGGGGGAGCGTCCAATCAGCCCCAGCATTTT; CDR3aa: CASSSWGGASNQPQHF
j_gene: TRBJ1-3; d_gene: -; v_gene: TRBV10-3; abundance: -; CDR3nt: TGTGCCATCAGGGGGGACACCAGCTCTGGAAACACCATATATTTT; CDR3aa: CAIRGDTSSGNTIYF
j_gene: TRBJ1-6; d_gene: -; v_gene: TRBV7-2; abundance: -; CDR3nt: TGTGCCAGCAGCTTACGTTTAGCGGGACTGAATAATTCACCCCTCCACTTT; CDR3aa: CASSLRLAGLNNSPLHF
j_gene: TRBJ2-3; d_gene: -; v_gene: TRBV5-4; abundance: -; CDR3nt: TGTGCCAGCAGCTTGGCCGGGTTCTTACTTCGCACAGATACGCAGTATTTT; CDR3aa: CASSLAGFLLRTDTQYF
j_gene: TRBJ2-7; d_gene: -; v_gene: TRBV19; abundance: medium-sized; CDR3nt: TGTGCCAGTAGTATAGGGCAGCGCACCTACGAGCAGTACTTC; CDR3aa: CASSIGQRTYEQYF
j_gene: TRBJ1-5; d_gene: -; v_gene: TRBV21-1; abundance: -; CDR3nt: TGTGCCAGCAGCAGCCCTCGAGGTAATCAGCCCCAGCATTTT; CDR3aa: CASSSPRGNQPQHF
j_gene: TRBJ2-5; d_gene: TRBD2; v_gene: TRBV5-1; abundance: -; CDR3nt: TGCGCCAGCGTCAGTTCTAGCGGGGGCCTGGGGGAGACCCAGTACTTC; CDR3aa: CASVSSSGGLGETQYF
j_gene: TRBJ1-5; d_gene: -; v_gene: TRBV2; abundance: -; CDR3nt: TGTGCCAGCAGTGTGCAGGGTCTGAATCAGCCCCAGCATTTT; CDR3aa: CASSVQGLNQPQHF
j_gene: TRBJ2-7; d_gene: -; v_gene: TRBV7-3; abundance: -; CDR3nt: TGTGCCAGCAGCTCAGAGGCGGGAAACTACGAGCAGTACTTC; CDR3aa: CASSSEAGNYEQYF
j_gene: TRBJ1-1; d_gene: -; v_gene: TRBV18; abundance: -; CDR3nt: TGTGCCAGCTCATACACACGGACTGAAGCTTTCTTT; CDR3aa: CASSYTRTEAFF
j_gene: TRBJ2-5; d_gene: -; v_gene: TRBV18; abundance: -; CDR3nt: TGTGCCAGCTCACCGAAGGAGACCCAGTACTTC; CDR3aa: CASSPKETQYF
j_gene: TRBJ1-1; d_gene: -; v_gene: TRBV13; abundance: -; CDR3nt: TGTGCCAGCAAAGGTTGGGGGTTGAACACTGAAGCTTTCTTT; CDR3aa: CASKGWGLNTEAFF